This is a list of T cell receptor beta chains from one sample in a study of cytomegalovirus exposure and HLA in healthy donors. Clones were read by immunoSEQ multiplex PCR, and TCRdb kept only the in-frame ones, dropping some. The table gives roughly 80,000 clones; the top ten clones make up approximately 1.1% of it. The sample was PBMCs. These receptors originate from a woman in her 30s in good health and CMV-seronegative. CDR3s leave out the opening cysteine and the closing phenylalanine or tryptophan. D genes are given only for firm matches.

D gene,V gene,J gene,CDR3 protein
.,TRBV27,TRBJ1-1,ASSLEAMNTEAF
TRBD2,TRBV6-1,TRBJ2-7,ASSGLETYEQY
TRBD2,TRBV19,TRBJ2-1,ASSIGASGRDNEQF
TRBD1,TRBV6-1,TRBJ2-7,ASSEGTGEY
TRBD1,TRBV29-1,TRBJ2-7,SGGQSYEQY
TRBD2,TRBV7-9,TRBJ2-1,ASSLVGTSGEQF
TRBD1,TRBV29-1,TRBJ1-1,SVVRGTEMAF
.,TRBV11-1,TRBJ1-1,ASSKEGNTEAF
.,TRBV30,TRBJ2-7,AWSGRAPTLDEQY
TRBD1,TRBV28,TRBJ2-7,ASKATGQTYEQY
.,TRBV30,TRBJ2-1,AWSVTTDEQF
TRBD2,TRBV7-6,TRBJ2-7,ASSLDGGVGYEQY
TRBD1,TRBV15,TRBJ1-2,ATSRDRGHSGYT
.,TRBV28,TRBJ1-1,ASSVRGGGLNTEAF
.,TRBV19,TRBJ1-1,ASSIGGAVTEAF
.,TRBV5-4,TRBJ2-7,ASSQTDRHEQY
.,TRBV6-5,TRBJ1-1,ASSFQGNTEAF
.,TRBV10-2,TRBJ1-2,ASSERRPTSNYGYT
TRBD2,TRBV4-1,TRBJ2-5,ASSPQGGGAVQETQY
.,TRBV7-7,TRBJ2-1,ASSLGQYNEQF
TRBD1,TRBV19,TRBJ2-5,ASSIGMGQGQETQY
TRBD1,TRBV18,TRBJ1-5,ASSPTGPNQPQH
.,TRBV5-4,TRBJ1-2,ASSLAEDLMGYT
.,TRBV5-1,TRBJ1-1,ASSLGAVAEAF
TRBD1,TRBV4-1,TRBJ2-7,ASSQSRGQYEQY
TRBD2,TRBV30,TRBJ2-1,AWSGTSGRRDNEQF
.,TRBV7-9,TRBJ2-1,ASRGAGSSYNEQF